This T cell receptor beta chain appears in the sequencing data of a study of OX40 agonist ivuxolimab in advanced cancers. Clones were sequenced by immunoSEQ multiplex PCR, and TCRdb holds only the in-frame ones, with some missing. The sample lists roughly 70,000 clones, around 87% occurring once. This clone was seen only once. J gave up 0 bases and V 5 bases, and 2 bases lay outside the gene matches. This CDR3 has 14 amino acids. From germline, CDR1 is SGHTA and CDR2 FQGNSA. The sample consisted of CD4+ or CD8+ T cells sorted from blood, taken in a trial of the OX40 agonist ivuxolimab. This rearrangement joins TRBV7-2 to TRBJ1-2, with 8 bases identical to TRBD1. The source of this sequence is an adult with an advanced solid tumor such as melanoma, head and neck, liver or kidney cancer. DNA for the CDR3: TGTGCCAGCAGCGGACAGGGAGCTAACTATGGCTACACCTTC. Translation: CASSGQGANYGYTF.